Below are 2 T cell receptor delta chains sequenced from a single sample in a study of gamma-delta T cells after stem cell transplantation. With CATT, TCRdb re-called clones from the RT-PCR reads. The table includes 2,500 to 3,000 delta-chain clones, roughly 2.4% detected once. Material: gamma-delta T cells. The source of these receptors is a human donor. It is not recorded whose cells these are; they may come from a transplant donor.

On this clone itself: This likely reflects a read error, since a far larger clone is one base away. This chain uses TRDV2 with TRDJ3, with TRDD3 identical over 8 bases. There are 19 residues in the CDR3. The J segment lost 0 bases and the V segment lost 3 bases, leaving 9 bases of the junction unmatched. Germline V gives CDR1 GEAIGNYY, CDR2 EKD. As DNA, the CDR3 is TGTGCCTGTGACGCCACTGGGGGCTATAGCTCCTGGGACACCCGACAGATGTTTTTC. The encoded protein is CACDATGGYSSWDTRQMFF.

There are a few counts of this clone. Other DNA sequences within the sample encode an identical CDR3. The chain has TRDV2 and TRDJ1, with 7 bases lining up with TRDD3. CDR3 size: 16 residues. V dropped 3 bases and J dropped 0; count of bases not matched to a gene: 9. CDR1 and CDR2 from the germline V gene are GEAIGNYY and EKD. In DNA, the CDR3 is TGTGCCTGTGACCCCTTACTGGGGATCCACACCGATAAACTCATCTTT. Translating gives CACDPLLGIHTDKLIF.